One sample yielded the 9 T cell receptor beta chains listed below, sequenced in a study of control samples from healthy donors and cancer patients. Sequencing used immunoSEQ multiplex PCR; TCRdb keeps in-frame clones, though not all of them. The data contain about 89,000 clones, more than 75% of them singletons. Material for sequencing was blood. These receptors were obtained from a woman aged 40 to 50 in good health.

J is TRBJ1-5 and V is TRBV4-1; D might be TRBD1 (5 bases). CDR1 and CDR2 from the germline V gene are MGHRA and YSYEKL. V lost 4 bases and J 10 bases, leaving 14 bases between the germline ends. This CDR3 contains 13 residues. The CDR3 nucleotides read TGCGCCAGCAGCCCTGCGGTTGGGGCACCCCAGCATTTT. Translation: CASSPAVGAPQHF.

The chain combines TRBV5-1 with TRBJ1-3; D is uncertain. Germline assignment: CDR1 SGHRS and CDR2 YFSETQ. CDR3 length equals 16 residues. Trimming removed 0 bases at V and 0 bases at J, with 10 bases between. The DNA for the CDR3 is TGCGCCAGCAGCTTGGGGGCAGCGCTCTCTGGAAACACCATATATTTT. This encodes CASSLGAALSGNTIYF.

In its sample, this clone was seen once. V gene TRBV6-5 combines with J gene TRBJ2-5, with 11 bases identical to TRBD2. Germline CDR1 is MNHEY and CDR2 is SVGAGI. The V gene end was trimmed by 5 bases and the J gene end by 3 bases; junction bases not matched to a gene: 5. CDR3 length: 15 amino acids. CDR3 in amino acids: CASSQRLAGKETQYF. For the CDR3, the DNA is TGTGCCAGCAGTCAGCGACTAGCGGGGAAAGAGACCCAGTACTTC.

CDR3 bases: TGCAGCGTGCTGGTTCCGGGGGCCAAAAACATTCAGTACTTC. This gives the protein CSVLVPGAKNIQYF. This chain connects TRBV29-1 to TRBJ2-4; TRBD2 is a possible D gene (5 bases). The CDR3 has 14 residues. The germline V and J ends were trimmed by 6 bases and 1 base, with 13 bases remaining between them. The germline gives CDR1 SQVTM, CDR2 ANQGSEA.

V is TRBV19 and J is TRBJ1-1, with TRBD1 identical over 8 bases. The CDR3 extends over 12 amino acids. The germline gives CDR1 LNHDA, CDR2 SQIVND (reference sequence). J was trimmed by 14 bases and V by 5 bases; bases with no gene match: 10. The CDR3 spells CASSPRDRPLFF. CDR3 DNA sequence: TGTGCCAGTAGTCCAAGGGACAGGCCGTTATTCTTT.

The rearrangement links TRBV6-6 to TRBJ1-2; 9 bases agree with TRBD1. V lost 8 bases, J lost 3 bases, and 4 bases stayed unmatched. This CDR3 is 13 amino acids long. Germline values: CDR1 MNHNY, CDR2 SVGAGI (reference sequence). CDR3 amino acids: CASRQGDDYGYTF. The CDR3 nucleotides are TGTGCCAGCCGACAGGGGGATGACTATGGCTACACCTTC.

The chain carries TRBV10-2 and TRBJ1-3; 9 bases fit TRBD1. Germline V lookup: CDR1 WSHSY, CDR2 SAAADI. V lost 6 bases and J lost 6; bases outside the gene matches: 6. The CDR3 has 14 residues. The CDR3 nucleotides are TGCGCCAGCAGCCCGGGACAGGGAGTAAACACCATATATTTT. It encodes CASSPGQGVNTIYF.

This clone showed up just a few times. Other DNA variants within this sample encode the same CDR3. The DNA of the CDR3 is TGTGCCAGCAGTTACTCGGGCAGGGATTACAATGAGCAGTTCTTC. Translated: CASSYSGRDYNEQFF. The chain uses TRBV6-2 or TRBV6-3 and TRBJ2-1; perhaps TRBD1 as D (5 bases). The germline CDR1 and CDR2 sequences are MNHEY and SVGEGT. With 0 bases removed from V and 4 bases from J, the gap between germline ends came to 10 bases. The CDR3 extends over 15 amino acids.

For the CDR3, the DNA is TGCGCCAGCAGCTTGGCCGGGGGAGTGGGGAACACTGAAGCTTTCTTT. Its translation: CASSLAGGVGNTEAFF. The rearrangement joins TRBV5-1 to TRBJ1-1, with D tentatively TRBD1 (5 bases). The germline V gene has CDR1 SGHRS and CDR2 YFSETQ. V lost 0 bases and J 1 base, leaving 13 bases between the germline ends. CDR3 size: 16 residues.